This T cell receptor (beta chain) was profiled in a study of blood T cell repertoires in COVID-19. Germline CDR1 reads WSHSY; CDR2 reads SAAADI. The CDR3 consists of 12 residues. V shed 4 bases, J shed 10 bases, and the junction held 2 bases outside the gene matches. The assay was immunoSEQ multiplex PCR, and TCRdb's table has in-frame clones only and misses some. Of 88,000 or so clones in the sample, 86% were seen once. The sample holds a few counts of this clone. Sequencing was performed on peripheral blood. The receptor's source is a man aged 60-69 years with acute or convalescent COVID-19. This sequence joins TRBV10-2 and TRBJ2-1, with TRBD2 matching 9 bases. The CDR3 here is CASSGTSEEQFF. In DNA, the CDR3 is TGCGCCAGCAGTGGGACTAGCGAAGAGCAGTTCTTC.